The 27 T cell receptor beta chains below come from one sample, sequenced in a study of T cell responses to AZD1222 COVID-19 vaccine. Sequencing used immunoSEQ multiplex PCR; TCRdb keeps in-frame clones, though not all of them. This table has tens of thousands of clones, roughly nine tenths appearing once. This specimen was peripheral blood, taken 28 days after the second AZD1222 dose. These receptors all stem from an adult who received the AZD1222 COVID-19 vaccine.

The chain employs TRBV7-6 and TRBJ2-1; D perhaps matches TRBD2 (7 bases). Trimming took off 7 bases at V and 3 bases at J, with 28 bases between the two ends. CDR3 length: 19 residues. Germline V lookup: CDR1 SGHVS, CDR2 FNYEAQ. The CDR3 sequence is CASTPLSPIGGGYYNEQFF. For the CDR3, the DNA is TGTGCCAGCACCCCCCTATCTCCGATCGGCGGGGGCTACTACAATGAGCAGTTCTTC.

The chain is built from TRBV4-1 and TRBJ2-1; 9 nucleotides match TRBD2. The CDR3 contains 18 residues. The V and J ends lost 3 bases and 2 bases, in that order; junction bases with no gene match: 11. The germline V gene encodes CDR1 MGHRA and CDR2 YSYEKL. The CDR3 sequence: CASSHQARGGGAYNEQFF. The CDR3 DNA is TGCGCCAGCAGCCATCAAGCCAGGGGCGGGGGGGCCTACAATGAGCAGTTCTTC.

V gene TRBV7-9 combines with J gene TRBJ1-2; 7 nucleotides match TRBD1. CDR1 is SEHNR, CDR2 FQNEAQ, per germline (reference sequence). The V and J ends lost 1 base and 8 bases, in that order; junction bases with no gene match: 4. CDR3 length: 13 amino acids. This CDR3 is CASSLGWGQGYTF. CDR3 nucleotide sequence: TGTGCCAGCAGCTTAGGGTGGGGACAGGGCTACACCTTC.

The genes are TRBV25-1 and TRBJ2-1, with D perhaps TRBD2 (5 bases). The length of the CDR3 is 14 residues. Trimming left V 2 bases short and J 10 bases short, with 15 bases between. Germline V gene lookup returns CDR1 MGHDK and CDR2 SYGVNS. This CDR3 is CASSELAPIREQFF. Written as DNA, the CDR3 is TGTGCCAGCAGTGAACTAGCACCTATCCGAGAGCAGTTCTTC.

This CDR3 is CASSWEGTYEQYF. In DNA, the CDR3 is TGTGCCAGCAGCTGGGAGGGAACATACGAGCAGTACTTC. The chain joins TRBV7-9 to TRBJ2-7; 7 bases match TRBD2. V trimming: 4 bases; J trimming: 4 bases; junction bases outside the gene matches: 4. CDR3 length: 13 amino acids. Germline values: CDR1 SEHNR, CDR2 FQNEAQ (reference sequence).

The J gene is TRBJ2-7, the V gene TRBV3-1 (or the pseudogene TRBV3-2), with 11 nucleotides matching TRBD2. The CDR3 is made up of 16 amino acids. Germline V gene sequence: CDR1 LGHDT, CDR2 YNNKEL (reference sequence). V dropped 5 bases and J dropped 2; count of bases not matched to a gene: 8. The CDR3 sequence: CASSKKLAGDTYEQYF. The DNA of the CDR3 is TGTGCCAGCAGCAAAAAACTAGCGGGGGATACCTACGAGCAGTACTTC.

The genes are TRBV20-1 and TRBJ1-2; 7 bases fit TRBD1. Germline V gene data show CDR1 as DFQATT and CDR2 as SNEGSKA (reference sequence). The CDR3 has 11 amino acids. V gave up 5 bases and J gave up 8 bases; unmatched junction bases: 5. The CDR3 sequence is CSARQGGGYTF. The CDR3 nucleotides read TGCAGTGCTCGACAGGGCGGCGGCTACACCTTC.

This clone appeared a few times. For the CDR3, the DNA is TGTGCCAGCAGCTCCTCTAGCGCCGATACGCAGTATTTT. Protein sequence: CASSSSSADTQYF. The rearrangement uses TRBV5-8 and TRBJ2-3; the D gene is possibly TRBD2 (6 bases). Germline-derived CDR1 and CDR2 are SGHTS and YDEGEE. Trimming stripped 3 bases from V and 6 bases from J, with 11 bases between. CDR3 length: 13 amino acids.

The rearrangement links TRBV30 to TRBJ1-2; D not certain. The CDR3 is 12 amino acids. V gave up 3 bases and J gave up 2 bases, with 7 bases separating them. Germline V gene lookup returns CDR1 GTSNPN and CDR2 SVGIG (reference sequence). The CDR3 nucleotides read TGTGCCTGGAGCGACATAAACTATGGCTACACCTTC. This translates into CAWSDINYGYTF.

The chain combines TRBV30 with TRBJ1-4, with D perhaps TRBD1 (6 bases). The germline V gene has CDR1 GTSNPN and CDR2 SVGIG (reference sequence). The V end was cut by 5 bases, the J end by 3 bases, with 10 bases between. CDR3 size: 13 residues. The CDR3 DNA sequence: TGTGCCTGGGCGACAGGAGCTAATGAAAAACTGTTTTTT. This sequence encodes CAWATGANEKLFF.

Written as DNA, the CDR3 is TGTGCCAGCAGCTTGGGGGGTGGCAATCAGCCCCAGCATTTT. This encodes CASSLGGGNQPQHF. The chain recombines TRBV5-5 with TRBJ1-5, with D hard to call. Trimming took off 0 bases at V and 2 bases at J, with 6 bases between the two ends. The CDR3 has 14 amino acids. Germline lookup yields CDR1 SGHKS and CDR2 YYEKEE (reference sequence).

V is TRBV5-4 and J is TRBJ2-5; no definite D call. This CDR3 region has 16 residues. The V gene lost 2 bases and the J gene lost 1 base, with 15 bases spanning the gap. Looked up from germline, CDR1 is SGHNT and CDR2 is YYREEE (reference sequence). The CDR3 nucleotides are TGTGCCAGCAGCTTACCATCCACCGGCCCCCAAGAGACCCAGTACTTC. Translating it yields CASSLPSTGPQETQYF.

The genes are TRBV5-4 and TRBJ2-5; D is unresolved. Germline V gene sequence: CDR1 SGHNT, CDR2 YYREEE (reference sequence). The CDR3 is 14 residues long. Deletions cut 4 bases from V and 3 bases from J, with 13 bases between. The CDR3 region has the DNA TGTGCCAGCAGCCCGACTGGGTACGAAGAGACCCAGTACTTC. This encodes CASSPTGYEETQYF.

This chain joins TRBV19 and TRBJ1-1; possibly TRBD1 for D (6 bases). CDR1 is LNHDA and CDR2 is SQIVND in the germline V gene (reference sequence). This CDR3 spans 15 amino acids. V lost 5 bases, J lost 5 bases, and 18 bases lay in between. The CDR3, as DNA: TGTGCCAGTAGTGGGCGGAGGGGGTCGGGTACTGAAGCTTTCTTT. Translation: CASSGRRGSGTEAFF.

The rearrangement links TRBV5-1 to TRBJ2-2; no definite D call. Germline values: CDR1 SGHRS, CDR2 YFSETQ. V shed 6 bases and J shed 0 bases, with 6 bases lying between them. This CDR3 region has 13 residues. CDR3 in DNA: TGCGCCAGCAAACCAACGAACACCGGGGAGCTGTTTTTT. Residues: CASKPTNTGELFF.

The chain links TRBV3-1 (or the pseudogene TRBV3-2) to TRBJ1-1; D is perhaps TRBD1 (6 bases). The CDR3 spans 15 residues. V lost 4 bases and J 3 bases, leaving 15 bases between the germline ends. Per germline, CDR1 LGHDT and CDR2 YNNKEL (reference sequence). CDR3 DNA sequence: TGTGCCAGCAGCCGGGAGGGGGGGAGAGACACTGAAGCTTTCTTT. It translates to CASSREGGRDTEAFF.

This sequence joins TRBV18 and TRBJ2-4, with TRBD2 identical over 10 bases. CDR1 is KGHSH, CDR2 LQKENI, per germline. The J segment lost 5 bases and the V segment lost 3 bases, leaving 4 bases of the junction unmatched. The CDR3 spans 15 residues. The CDR3, as DNA: TGTGCCAGCTCACCTAGCGGGGGGATCGAAAACATTCAGTACTTC. This translates into CASSPSGGIENIQYF.

This chain joins TRBV24-1 and TRBJ1-5; D is unclear. Germline V lookup: CDR1 KGHDR, CDR2 SFDVKD. The CDR3 consists of 12 residues. V was clipped by 1 base and J by 7 bases, with 4 bases between them. CDR3 sequence: CATSDFGQPQHF. The CDR3 bases are TGTGCCACCAGTGATTTCGGCCAGCCCCAGCATTTT.

The V and J genes are TRBV7-9 and TRBJ1-1, with a possible D match to TRBD1 (5 bases). The CDR3 has 11 amino acids. Trimming cost V 8 bases and J 1 base, with 5 bases left between them. Germline V gives CDR1 SEHNR, CDR2 FQNEAQ (reference sequence). CDR3 DNA sequence: TGTGCCAGCGACAGGAACACTGAAGCTTTCTTT. Encoded protein: CASDRNTEAFF.

CDR3 sequence: CASSLEQETQYF. CDR3 DNA sequence: TGTGCCAGCTCACTGGAACAAGAGACCCAGTACTTC. The chain recombines TRBV18 with TRBJ2-5, with no clear D. Germline V CDR1 and CDR2: KGHSH, LQKENI. V was shortened by 4 bases and J by 2 bases, with 5 bases between the two germline ends. This CDR3 comprises 12 residues.

This clone was recorded a few times. The chain links TRBV10-3 to TRBJ1-3; 11 bases align to TRBD1. This CDR3 spans 16 amino acids. CDR1 is ENHRY, CDR2 SYGVKD, per germline. The V segment lost 3 bases and the J segment 4 bases; nucleotides outside the gene matches: 5. DNA of the CDR3: TGTGCCATCAGTGAAGGACAGGGGGCGGAAGGAAACACCATATATTTT. Its protein product is CAISEGQGAEGNTIYF.

The V call is TRBV18, the J call TRBJ1-1, with D unresolved. From germline, CDR1 is KGHSH and CDR2 LQKENI. The V and J ends lost 1 base and 4 bases respectively, with 13 bases between them. This CDR3 spans 15 amino acids. CDR3 nucleotide sequence: TGTGCCAGCTCACCACAGAAGACCCCAGGCACTGAAGCTTTCTTT. Protein: CASSPQKTPGTEAFF.

The CDR3 here is CASTTQNSPLHF. DNA of the CDR3: TGTGCCAGCACTACTCAGAATTCACCCCTCCACTTT. The rearrangement links TRBV25-1 to TRBJ1-6; D not resolved. Germline values: CDR1 MGHDK, CDR2 SYGVNS. The CDR3 totals 12 residues. Trimming stripped 7 bases from V and 7 bases from J, with 8 bases between.

The chain joins TRBV5-8 to TRBJ1-5; 9 positions match TRBD1. CDR1 and CDR2 from the germline V gene are SGHTS and YDEGEE. The J segment lost 5 bases and the V segment lost 5 bases, leaving 5 bases of the junction unmatched. The CDR3 is 14 amino acids. CDR3 in amino acids: CASRGQGLYQPQHF. The CDR3 nucleotides read TGTGCCAGCAGGGGACAGGGCCTGTATCAGCCCCAGCATTTT. The full variable domain, rest sourced from reference TRBV5-8 and TRBJ1-5, is EAGVTQSPTHLIKTRGQQATLRCSPISGHTSVYWYQQALGLGLQFLLWYDEGEERNRGNFPPRFSGRQFPNYSSELNVNALELEDSALYLCASRGQGLYQPQHFGDGTRLSIL.

The gene calls are TRBV14 and TRBJ2-2; D possibly uses TRBD1 or TRBD2 (7 bases each). Trimming left V 3 bases short and J 6 bases short, with 20 bases between. CDR1 is SGHDN and CDR2 is FVKESK in the germline V gene. This CDR3 region has 17 residues. CDR3 in DNA: TGTGCCAGCAGCCATCGGTCGATGGCAGGGGGGGCCGGGGAGCTGTTTTTT. This codes for CASSHRSMAGGAGELFF. Using reference TRBV14 and TRBJ2-2 for the parts outside the CDR3, the full variable domain is EAGVTQFPSHSVIEKGQTVTLRCDPISGHDNLYWYRRVMGKEIKFLLHFVKESKQDESGMPNNRFLAERTGGTYSTLKVQPAELEDSGVYFCASSHRSMAGGAGELFFGEGSRLTVL.

This clone appeared once. The chain joins TRBV11-2 to TRBJ1-6, with D hard to call. CDR1 and CDR2 (germline): SGHAT, FQNNGV. The CDR3 length is 13 residues. Trimming cost V 0 bases and J 7 bases, with 4 bases left between them. This CDR3 reads CASSLDLNSPLHF. For the CDR3, the DNA is TGTGCCAGCAGCTTAGACCTAAATTCACCCCTCCACTTT.

The chain employs TRBV5-8 and TRBJ1-5; perhaps TRBD1 as D (5 bases). The V and J ends lost 5 bases and 3 bases respectively, with 15 bases between them. The CDR3 is made up of 15 amino acids. The germline gives CDR1 SGHTS, CDR2 YDEGEE. The CDR3 here is CASRMPGGFNQPQHF. The CDR3 DNA follows: TGTGCCAGCAGGATGCCGGGGGGATTCAATCAGCCCCAGCATTTT.